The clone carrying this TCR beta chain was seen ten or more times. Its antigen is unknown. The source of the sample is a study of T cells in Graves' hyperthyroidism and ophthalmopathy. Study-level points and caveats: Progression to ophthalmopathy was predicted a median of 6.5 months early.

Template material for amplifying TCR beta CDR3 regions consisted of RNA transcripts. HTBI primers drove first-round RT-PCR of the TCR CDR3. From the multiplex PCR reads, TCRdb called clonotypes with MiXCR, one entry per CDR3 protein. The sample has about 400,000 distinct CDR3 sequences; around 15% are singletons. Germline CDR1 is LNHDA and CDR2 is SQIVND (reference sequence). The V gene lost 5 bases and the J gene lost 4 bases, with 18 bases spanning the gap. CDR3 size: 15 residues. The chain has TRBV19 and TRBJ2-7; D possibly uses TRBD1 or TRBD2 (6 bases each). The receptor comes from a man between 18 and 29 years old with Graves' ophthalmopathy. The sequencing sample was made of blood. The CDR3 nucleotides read TGTGCCAGTAGTTCGGACAGCACCGGAGGGTACGAGCAGTACTTC. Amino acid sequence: CASSSDSTGGYEQYF.